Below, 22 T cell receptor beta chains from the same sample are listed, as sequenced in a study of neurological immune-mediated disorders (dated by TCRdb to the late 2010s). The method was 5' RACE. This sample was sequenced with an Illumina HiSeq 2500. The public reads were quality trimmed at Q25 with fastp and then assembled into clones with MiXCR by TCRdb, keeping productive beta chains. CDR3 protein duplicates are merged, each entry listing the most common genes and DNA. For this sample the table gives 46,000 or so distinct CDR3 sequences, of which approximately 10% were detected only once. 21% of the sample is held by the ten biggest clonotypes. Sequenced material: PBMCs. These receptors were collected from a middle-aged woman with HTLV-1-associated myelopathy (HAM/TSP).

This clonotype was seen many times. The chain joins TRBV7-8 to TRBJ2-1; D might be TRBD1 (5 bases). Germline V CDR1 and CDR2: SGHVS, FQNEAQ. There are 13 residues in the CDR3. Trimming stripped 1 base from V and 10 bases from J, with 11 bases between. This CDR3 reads CASSLERQGEQFF. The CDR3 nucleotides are TGTGCCAGCAGCTTAGAGCGTCAGGGCGAGCAGTTCTTC. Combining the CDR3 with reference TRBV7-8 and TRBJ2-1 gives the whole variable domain GAGVSQSPRYKVAKRGQDVALRCDPISGHVSLFWYQQALGQGPEFLTYFQNEAQLDKSGLPSDRFFAERPEGSVSTLKIQRTQQEDSAVYLCASSLERQGEQFFGPGTRLTVL.

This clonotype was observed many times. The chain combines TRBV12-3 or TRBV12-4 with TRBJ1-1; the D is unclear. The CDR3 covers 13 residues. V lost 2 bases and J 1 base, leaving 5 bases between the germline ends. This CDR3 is CASSLFGNTEAFF. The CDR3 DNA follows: TGTGCCAGCAGTTTATTCGGGAACACTGAAGCTTTCTTT.

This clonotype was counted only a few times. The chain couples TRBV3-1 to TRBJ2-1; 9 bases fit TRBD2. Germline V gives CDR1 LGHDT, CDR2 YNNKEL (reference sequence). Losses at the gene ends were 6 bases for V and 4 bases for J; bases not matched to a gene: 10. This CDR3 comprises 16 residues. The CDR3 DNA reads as TGTGCCAGCAGTAAATACCCTAGCGGGGAATACAATGAGCAGTTCTTC. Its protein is CASSKYPSGEYNEQFF.

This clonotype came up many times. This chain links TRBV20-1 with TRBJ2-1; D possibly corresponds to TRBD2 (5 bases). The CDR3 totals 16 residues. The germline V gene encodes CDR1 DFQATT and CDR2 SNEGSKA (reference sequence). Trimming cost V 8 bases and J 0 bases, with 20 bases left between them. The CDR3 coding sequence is TGCAGTTGCACTCGAGGGCCCGCGAGCTCCTACAATGAGCAGTTCTTC. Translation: CSCTRGPASSYNEQFF.

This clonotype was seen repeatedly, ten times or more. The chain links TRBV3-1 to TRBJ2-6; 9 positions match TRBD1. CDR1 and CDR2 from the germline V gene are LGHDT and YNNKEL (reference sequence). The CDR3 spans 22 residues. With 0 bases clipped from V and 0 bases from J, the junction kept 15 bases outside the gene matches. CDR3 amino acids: CASSQDRIAPGQGYSGANVLTF. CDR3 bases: TGTGCCAGCAGCCAAGATCGGATAGCCCCGGGACAGGGCTACTCTGGGGCCAACGTCCTGACTTTC.

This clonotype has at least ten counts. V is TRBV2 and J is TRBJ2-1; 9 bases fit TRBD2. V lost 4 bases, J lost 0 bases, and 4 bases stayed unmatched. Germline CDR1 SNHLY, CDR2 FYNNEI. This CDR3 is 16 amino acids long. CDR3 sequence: CASSGISGSSYNEQFF. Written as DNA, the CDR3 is TGTGCCAGCAGTGGGATTAGCGGGAGCTCCTACAATGAGCAGTTCTTC.

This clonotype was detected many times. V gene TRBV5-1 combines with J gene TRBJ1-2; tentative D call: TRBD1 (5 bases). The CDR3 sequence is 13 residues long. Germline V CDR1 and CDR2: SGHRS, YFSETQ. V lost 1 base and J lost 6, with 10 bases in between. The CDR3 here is CASSLTSRDGYTF. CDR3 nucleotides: TGCGCCAGCAGCTTGACTTCCAGGGATGGCTACACCTTC.

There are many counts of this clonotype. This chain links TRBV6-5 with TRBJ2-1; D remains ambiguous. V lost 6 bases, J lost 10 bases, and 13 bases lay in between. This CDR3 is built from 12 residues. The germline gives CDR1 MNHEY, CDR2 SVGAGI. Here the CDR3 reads CASSPGRVEQFF. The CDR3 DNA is TGTGCCAGCAGCCCCGGAAGAGTAGAGCAGTTCTTC.

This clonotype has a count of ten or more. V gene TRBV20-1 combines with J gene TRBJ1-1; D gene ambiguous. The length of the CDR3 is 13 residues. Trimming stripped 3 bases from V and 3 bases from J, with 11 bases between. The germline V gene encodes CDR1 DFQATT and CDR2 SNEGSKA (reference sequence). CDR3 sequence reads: CSASVRADTEAFF. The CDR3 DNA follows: TGCAGTGCTAGTGTACGGGCAGACACTGAAGCTTTCTTT.

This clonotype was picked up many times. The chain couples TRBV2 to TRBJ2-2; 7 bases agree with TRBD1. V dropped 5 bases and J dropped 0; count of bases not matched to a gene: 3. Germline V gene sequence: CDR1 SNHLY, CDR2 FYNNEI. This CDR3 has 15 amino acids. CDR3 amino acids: CASSSGTANTGELFF. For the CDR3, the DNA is TGTGCCAGCAGTTCCGGGACAGCGAACACCGGGGAGCTGTTTTTT.

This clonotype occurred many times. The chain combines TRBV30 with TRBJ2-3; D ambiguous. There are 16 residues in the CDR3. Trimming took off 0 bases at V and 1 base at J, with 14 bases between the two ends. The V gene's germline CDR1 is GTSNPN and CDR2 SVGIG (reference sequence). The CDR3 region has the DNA TGTGCCTGGAGTGTAGGCTACGACACGGGCACAGATACGCAGTATTTT. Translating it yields CAWSVGYDTGTDTQYF.

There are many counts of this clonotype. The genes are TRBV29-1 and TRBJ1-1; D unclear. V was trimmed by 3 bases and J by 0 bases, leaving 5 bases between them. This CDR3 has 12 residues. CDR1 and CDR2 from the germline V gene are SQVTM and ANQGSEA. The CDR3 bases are TGCAGCGTTGATGGGATGAACACTGAAGCTTTCTTT. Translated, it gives CSVDGMNTEAFF.

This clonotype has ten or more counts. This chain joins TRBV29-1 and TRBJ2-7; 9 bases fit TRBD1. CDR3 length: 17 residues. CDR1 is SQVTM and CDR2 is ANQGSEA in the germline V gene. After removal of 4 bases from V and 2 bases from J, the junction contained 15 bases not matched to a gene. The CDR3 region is CSVASGTGPRGAYEQYF. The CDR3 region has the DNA TGCAGCGTTGCGTCAGGGACAGGGCCGAGGGGCGCCTACGAGCAGTACTTC.

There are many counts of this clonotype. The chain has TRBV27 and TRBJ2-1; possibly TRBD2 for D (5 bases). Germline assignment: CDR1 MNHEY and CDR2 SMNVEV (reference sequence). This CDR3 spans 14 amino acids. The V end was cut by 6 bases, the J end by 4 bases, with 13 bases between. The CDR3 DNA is TGTGCCAGCAGAAGACGGGGTTTATACAATGAGCAGTTCTTC. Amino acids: CASRRRGLYNEQFF.

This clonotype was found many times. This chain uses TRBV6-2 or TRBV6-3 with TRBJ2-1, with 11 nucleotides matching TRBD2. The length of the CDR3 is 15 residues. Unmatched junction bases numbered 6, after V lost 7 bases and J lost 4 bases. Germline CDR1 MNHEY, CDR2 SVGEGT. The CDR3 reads CASNLGTSGYNEQFF. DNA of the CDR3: TGTGCCAGCAATCTAGGGACTAGCGGATACAATGAGCAGTTCTTC.

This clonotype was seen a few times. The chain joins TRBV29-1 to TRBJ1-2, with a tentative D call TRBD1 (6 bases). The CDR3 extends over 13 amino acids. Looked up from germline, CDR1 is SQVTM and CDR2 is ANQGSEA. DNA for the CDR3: TGCAGAGACGGGAGGGGGGGAAACTATGGCTACACCTTC. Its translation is CRDGRGGNYGYTF.

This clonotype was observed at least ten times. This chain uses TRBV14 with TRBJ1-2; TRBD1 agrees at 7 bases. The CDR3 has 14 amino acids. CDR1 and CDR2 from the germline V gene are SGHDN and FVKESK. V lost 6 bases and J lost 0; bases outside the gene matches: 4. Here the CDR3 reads CASRKTGSNYGYTF. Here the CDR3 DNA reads TGTGCCAGCAGAAAGACAGGGTCTAACTATGGCTACACCTTC.

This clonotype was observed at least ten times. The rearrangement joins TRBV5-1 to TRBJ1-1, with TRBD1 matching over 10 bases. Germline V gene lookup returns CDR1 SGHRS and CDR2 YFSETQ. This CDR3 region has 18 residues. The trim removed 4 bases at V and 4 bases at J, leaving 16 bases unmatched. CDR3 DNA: TGCGCCAGCAGCCTCATCCCGGACAGGGGGTTGGGGGGCACTGAAGCTTTCTTT. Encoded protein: CASSLIPDRGLGGTEAFF.

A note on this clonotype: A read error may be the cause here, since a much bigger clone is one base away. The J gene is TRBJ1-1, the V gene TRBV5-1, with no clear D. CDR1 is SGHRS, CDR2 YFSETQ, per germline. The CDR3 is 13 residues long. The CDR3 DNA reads TGCGCCAGCAGACGGGCGCGGAACACTGAAGCTTGCTTT. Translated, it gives CASRRARNTEACF.

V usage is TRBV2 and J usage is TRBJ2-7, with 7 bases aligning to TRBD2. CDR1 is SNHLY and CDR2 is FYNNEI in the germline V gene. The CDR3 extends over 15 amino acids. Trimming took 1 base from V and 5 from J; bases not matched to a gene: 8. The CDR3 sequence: CASSEELARANEQYF. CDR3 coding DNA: TGTGCCAGCAGTGAAGAACTAGCGCGGGCCAACGAGCAGTACTTC.

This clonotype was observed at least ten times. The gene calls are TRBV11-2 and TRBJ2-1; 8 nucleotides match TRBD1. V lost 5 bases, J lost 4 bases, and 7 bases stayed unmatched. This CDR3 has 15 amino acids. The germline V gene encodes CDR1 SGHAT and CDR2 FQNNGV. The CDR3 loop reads CASSPRDRPYNEQFF. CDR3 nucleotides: TGTGCCAGCAGCCCCCGGGACAGGCCATACAATGAGCAGTTCTTC.

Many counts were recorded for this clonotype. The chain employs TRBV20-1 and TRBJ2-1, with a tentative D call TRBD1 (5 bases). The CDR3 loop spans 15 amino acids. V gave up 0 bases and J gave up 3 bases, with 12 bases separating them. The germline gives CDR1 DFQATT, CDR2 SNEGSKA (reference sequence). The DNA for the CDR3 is TGCAGTGCTAGAGATCGGAGAAGGGGCTACAATGAGCAGTTCTTC. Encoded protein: CSARDRRRGYNEQFF.